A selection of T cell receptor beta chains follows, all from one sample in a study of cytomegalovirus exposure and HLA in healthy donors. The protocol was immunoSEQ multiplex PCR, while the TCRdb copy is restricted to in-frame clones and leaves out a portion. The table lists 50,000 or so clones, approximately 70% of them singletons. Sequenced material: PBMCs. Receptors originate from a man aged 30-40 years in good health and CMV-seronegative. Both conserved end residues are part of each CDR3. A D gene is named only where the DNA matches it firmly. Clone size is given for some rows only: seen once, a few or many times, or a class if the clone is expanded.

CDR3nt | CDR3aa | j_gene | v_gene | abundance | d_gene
TGCAGCGTTGAAGATCTTTGGGGGGGACAGACCCAGTACTTC | CSVEDLWGGQTQYF | TRBJ2-5 | TRBV29-1 | NA | TRBD2
TGCGCCAGCAGCTTGGGGACTAGCGGAGGGTCCTACGAGCAGTACTTC | CASSLGTSGGSYEQYF | TRBJ2-7 | TRBV5-1 | NA | TRBD2
TGTGCCAGCAGTTTGACAGGGGGCTCTGTCAATGAGCAGTTCTTC | CASSLTGGSVNEQFF | TRBJ2-1 | TRBV6-5 | NA | TRBD1
TGTGCCAGCAGCCCCAAGCGGGAATCTTATGAGCAGTTCTTC | CASSPKRESYEQFF | TRBJ2-1 | TRBV7-6 | NA | TRBD2
TGCGCCAGCAGCCAAGACCCGACAGGGCCCTATCAGCCCCAGCATTTT | CASSQDPTGPYQPQHF | TRBJ1-5 | TRBV4-1 | NA | TRBD1
TGTGCCAGCCGACTCTCCTGGTCGGGTTTCTACGAGCAGTACTTC | CASRLSWSGFYEQYF | TRBJ2-7 | TRBV27 | NA | NA
TGCGCCAGCAGCTTTAGAGGTCAGCCTTACGAGCAGTACTTC | CASSFRGQPYEQYF | TRBJ2-7 | TRBV5-1 | NA | NA
TGTGCCAGCAGTCAAAGGGGACTCTCCTCCTACAATGAGCAGTTCTTC | CASSQRGLSSYNEQFF | TRBJ2-1 | TRBV2 | NA | NA
TGTGTCAGAAGCTTTTCGGGGGTCGTATCCTACGAGCAGTACTTC | CVRSFSGVVSYEQYF | TRBJ2-7 | TRBV7-5 | few | NA
TGTGCCAGCAGAGAAGCGACCCCACAGGTAGAGCAGTACTTC | CASREATPQVEQYF | TRBJ2-7 | TRBV2 | once | NA
TGTGCCAGCAGCGCGACAGTCCGAAACATTCAGTACTTC | CASSATVRNIQYF | TRBJ2-4 | TRBV6-5 | NA | NA
TGTGCCAGTAGTCCAAGACAGGGTCAGTCAGATACGCAGTATTTT | CASSPRQGQSDTQYF | TRBJ2-3 | TRBV19 | NA | TRBD1
TGTGCCAGCAGTTACGGGACATTGAGCTCTGGAAACACCATATATTTT | CASSYGTLSSGNTIYF | TRBJ1-3 | TRBV6-5 | NA | NA
TGTGCCAGCTCACCAGAAGACACATACGTCCACACCTTC | CASSPEDTYVHTF | TRBJ1-2 | TRBV18 | NA | NA
TGTGCCAGCAGGAGGGACAGGGGGAAATCCGGGGAGCTGTTTTTT | CASRRDRGKSGELFF | TRBJ2-2 | TRBV2 | NA | TRBD1
TGCAGCGTTGAAGTTGAGGGCAAGGGGGTGGATACGCAGTATTTT | CSVEVEGKGVDTQYF | TRBJ2-3 | TRBV29-1 | NA | NA
TGTGCCAGCAGCTCAACAGGGGTTTATGGCTACACCTTC | CASSSTGVYGYTF | TRBJ1-2 | TRBV7-2 | NA | TRBD1
TGTGCCATCAGGGGAACAGGGAATGAAAAACTGTTTTTT | CAIRGTGNEKLFF | TRBJ1-4 | TRBV10-3 | NA | NA